This T cell receptor (beta chain) was captured by sequencing in a study of spatial heterogeneity in lung cancer. The sample's time point: blood at routine non-recurrence follow-up after resection. This clonotype was counted at least ten times. J was trimmed by 5 bases and V by 5 bases; bases with no gene match: 7. This CDR3 has 15 residues. Germline-derived CDR1 and CDR2 are SEHNR and FQNEAQ (reference sequence). TCRdb fed the 5' RACE reads into MiXCR, producing one record per CDR3 protein. The sample yields roughly 11,000 distinct CDR3 sequences, around 9.1% seen once. V usage is TRBV7-9 and J usage is TRBJ1-4; 8 bases fit TRBD1. The TCR sequence derives from a female donor with early-stage non-small cell lung cancer. The material was PBMCs, obtained at follow-up. The CDR3: CASSTQQGGNEKLFF. In DNA form, the CDR3 reads TGTGCCAGCAGCACACAACAGGGGGGGAATGAAAAACTGTTTTTT.